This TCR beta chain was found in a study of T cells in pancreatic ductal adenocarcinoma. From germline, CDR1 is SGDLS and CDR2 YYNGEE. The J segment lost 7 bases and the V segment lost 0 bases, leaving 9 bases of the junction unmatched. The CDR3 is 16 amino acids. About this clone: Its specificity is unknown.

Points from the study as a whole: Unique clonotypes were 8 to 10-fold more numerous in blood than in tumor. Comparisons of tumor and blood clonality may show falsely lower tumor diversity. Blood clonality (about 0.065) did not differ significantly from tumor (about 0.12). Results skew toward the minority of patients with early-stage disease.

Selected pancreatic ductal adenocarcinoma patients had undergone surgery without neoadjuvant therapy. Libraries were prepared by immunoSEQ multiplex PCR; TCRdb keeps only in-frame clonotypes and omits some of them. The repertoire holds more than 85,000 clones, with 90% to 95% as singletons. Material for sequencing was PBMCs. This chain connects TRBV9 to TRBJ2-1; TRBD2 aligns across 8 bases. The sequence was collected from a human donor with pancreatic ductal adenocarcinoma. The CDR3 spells CASSVALASGLNEQFF. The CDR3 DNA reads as TGTGCCAGCAGCGTAGCTCTGGCTAGCGGGCTAAATGAGCAGTTCTTC.